This is a list of T cell receptor beta chains from one sample in a study of regulatory T cells in long-lasting Graves disease. Each CDR3 protein is one row after TCRdb ran MiXCR on the multiplex PCR reads. The data hold hundreds of thousands of distinct CDR3 sequences, with under 25% observed a single time. The source was peripheral blood mononuclear cells (PBMCs), collected when the disease was refractory, from a patient treated with antithyroid drugs. These receptors came from a female donor with Graves disease. CDR3s leave out the opening cysteine and the closing phenylalanine or tryptophan.

J,V,CDR3
TRBJ2-7,TRBV25-1,ASQSPTYEQY
TRBJ1-5,TRBV19,ASRQGAFNQPQH
TRBJ2-7,TRBV4-1,ASSLFKGGGDTTYEQY
TRBJ2-6,TRBV12-3/TRBV12-4,ASTPTGDRGFGANVLT
TRBJ2-1,TRBV24-1,ATSDRLTSGRAGSYNEQF
TRBJ1-1,TRBV28,ATEGHPNTEAF
TRBJ2-7,TRBV7-9,ASSLTGTGGAEQY
TRBJ2-5,TRBV5-4,ASSLAGLADQETQY
TRBJ1-5,TRBV12-3/TRBV12-4,ASSSPGRSDQPQH
TRBJ1-6,TRBV28,ASSLQAYNSPLH
TRBJ1-5,TRBV5-5,ASSLQGGHSNQPQH
TRBJ1-2,TRBV27,ASSPGGNDYT
TRBJ2-1,TRBV30,AWNRGGSINEQF
TRBJ2-7,TRBV3-1,ASSQDESLTLYEQY
TRBJ2-4,TRBV24-1,ATSDGNRGDSAKNIQY
TRBJ1-5,TRBV28,ASSLMGGGNQPQH
TRBJ1-4,TRBV7-2,ASSLKRGEKLF
TRBJ1-1,TRBV19,ASSRGSTTHEAF
TRBJ2-5,TRBV5-1,ASSLVSGQEAQY
TRBJ2-7,TRBV12-3/TRBV12-4,ASRRTGGFNEQY
TRBJ2-1,TRBV6-6,ASSYVGLAGNEQF
TRBJ2-5,TRBV18,ASSPPSLAGPETQY
TRBJ2-7,TRBV18,ASSPLPSGSSYEQY
TRBJ2-2,TRBV12-3/TRBV12-4,ASSLYDRVVGDDTGELF
TRBJ2-1,TRBV28,ASSFSGLAYYNEQF
TRBJ2-2,TRBV13,ASSRGPEEGTGGLF
TRBJ1-1,TRBV24-1,ATSGWDTEAF
TRBJ2-2,TRBV9,ASSVTPNTGELF
TRBJ2-4,TRBV11-2,ASSLSGLVNIQY
TRBJ2-5,TRBV7-6,ASSPTPDEETQY
TRBJ1-4,TRBV12-3/TRBV12-4,ASSLQGTNEKLF
TRBJ1-2,TRBV5-1,ASSWWYLGLPRDGYT
TRBJ2-7,TRBV7-9,ASSPSTSRLEQY
TRBJ2-4,TRBV7-2,ASSLARGGLNIQY
TRBJ1-3,TRBV7-2,ASSPGQHSGNTIY
NA,TRBV27,ASSFSTSGRYEQF
TRBJ2-7,TRBV28,ASNDRGYPYEQY
TRBJ2-2,TRBV15,ATSSIGRPGSPNTGELF
TRBJ2-7,TRBV30,AWGDRYEQY
TRBJ2-6,TRBV7-8,ASSQQRSGANVLT
TRBJ2-7,TRBV5-1,ASSGGPSVAYEQY
TRBJ2-7,TRBV28,AAGLDYEQY
TRBJ2-7,TRBV27,ASSSLQLGGGAYEQY
TRBJ2-7,TRBV6-5,ASSFRLSGTSGRASSAEQY
TRBJ1-5,TRBV6-1,ASSKNTRSNQPQH
TRBJ1-5,TRBV28,ASSSTGLEQPQH
TRBJ2-3,TRBV2,ASKPPGSTDTQY
TRBJ1-6,TRBV6-1,ASRRDRGRNSPLH